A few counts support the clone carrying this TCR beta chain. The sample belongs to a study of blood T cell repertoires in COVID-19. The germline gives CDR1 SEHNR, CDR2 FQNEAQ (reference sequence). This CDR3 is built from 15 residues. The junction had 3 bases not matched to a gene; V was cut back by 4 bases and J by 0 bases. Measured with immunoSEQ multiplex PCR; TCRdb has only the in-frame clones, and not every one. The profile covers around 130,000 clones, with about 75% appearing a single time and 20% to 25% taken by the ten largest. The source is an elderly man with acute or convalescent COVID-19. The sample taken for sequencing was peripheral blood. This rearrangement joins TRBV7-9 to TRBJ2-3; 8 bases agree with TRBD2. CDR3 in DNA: TGTGCCAGCAGCTCCCAGCGGGGGAGCACAGATACGCAGTATTTT. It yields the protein CASSSQRGSTDTQYF.